This is a list of T cell receptor beta chains from one sample in a study of cytomegalovirus exposure and HLA in healthy donors. TCRdb's table, derived via immunoSEQ multiplex PCR, lists solely in-frame clones and lacks some. In all, the sample yields approximately 61,000 clones. The specimen was PBMCs. Source of these receptors: a woman under 30 in good health and CMV-seronegative. CDR3s include the opening cysteine and the closing phenylalanine or tryptophan. The D gene is left open where the match is weak.

>TRBV2|.|TRBJ1-1
TGTGCCAGTAATGAACAGGTTAAAACAGCTTTCTTT
CASNEQVKTAFF
>TRBV7-2|TRBD1|TRBJ1-1
TGTGCCAGCAGCATGGACAGGAGATACACTGAAGCTTTCTTT
CASSMDRRYTEAFF
>TRBV19|TRBD1|TRBJ2-1
TGTGCCAGTATAGACAGGGGCCGCCCCAATGAGCAGTTCTTC
CASIDRGRPNEQFF
>TRBV18|.|TRBJ1-1
TGTGCCAGCTCTGCCGTTGGGGGGGACACTGAAGCTTTCTTT
CASSAVGGDTEAFF
>TRBV5-4|.|TRBJ1-1
TGTGCCAGCAGCTTCCAGGGATCGAACACTGAAGCTTTCTTT
CASSFQGSNTEAFF
>TRBV5-1|.|TRBJ1-6
TGCGCCAGCAGCCTTTTCTCCTATAATTCACCCCTCCACTTT
CASSLFSYNSPLHF
>TRBV7-2|TRBD1|TRBJ2-7
TGTGCCAGCAGTTCGGAGACAGGGGGTATGTACGAGCAGTACTTC
CASSSETGGMYEQYF
>TRBV2|TRBD1|TRBJ1-6
TGTGCCAGCAAGGAACAGGGGTCCTATAATTCACCCCTCCACTTT
CASKEQGSYNSPLHF
>TRBV6-5|TRBD2|TRBJ2-5
TGTGCCAGTGCACATAGCGGGATCTACCAAGAGACCCAGTACTTC
CASAHSGIYQETQYF
>TRBV4-1|.|TRBJ2-7
TGCGCCAGCAGCCAAGGGGGACACCAGGGAGACCACGAGCAGTACTTC
CASSQGGHQGDHEQYF
>TRBV5-1|.|TRBJ1-3
TGCGCCAGCAGCGATGGGAGATCTGGAAACACCATATATTTT
CASSDGRSGNTIYF
>TRBV7-2|TRBD1|TRBJ1-5
TGTGCCAGCAGCTCACCTGGACAGGGAGGCAAGCCCCAGCATTTT
CASSSPGQGGKPQHF
>TRBV5-5|.|TRBJ1-1
TGTGCCAGCAGCCGTCAGGGGTACACTGAAGCTTTCTTT
CASSRQGYTEAFF
>TRBV11-3|.|TRBJ2-7
TGTGCCAGCAGCCCCGGGTTTTACGAGCAGTACTTC
CASSPGFYEQYF
>TRBV12-5|.|TRBJ1-5
TGTGCTAGTGGCTATCCTACAGGGATAAGCAATCAGCCCCAGCATTTT
CASGYPTGISNQPQHF
>TRBV9|TRBD2|TRBJ2-7
TGTGCCAGCAGCGTAGCTAGCGGGGGGGCGCGGGAGCAGTACTTC
CASSVASGGAREQYF
>TRBV2|TRBD1|TRBJ2-1
TGTGCCAGCAGTAACAGGGGGCATGAGCAGTTCTTC
CASSNRGHEQFF
>TRBV5-1|TRBD1|TRBJ1-2
TGCGCCAGCAGCTTATCACCAGGGACAGGGGGGGGTGGCTACACCTTC
CASSLSPGTGGGGYTF
>TRBV19|.|TRBJ1-2
TGTGCCAGTAGTATAGCTCCCTACCGGGACACTGATGGCTACACCTTC
CASSIAPYRDTDGYTF
>TRBV9|.|TRBJ1-3
TGTGCCAGCAGCGTAGTAGACTCTGGAAACACCATATATTTT
CASSVVDSGNTIYF
>TRBV4-2|.|TRBJ2-1
TGTGCCAGCAGCCTAGGGTCGGGGGGCACCTACAATGAGCAGTTCTTC
CASSLGSGGTYNEQFF
>TRBV11-2|TRBD1|TRBJ1-2
TGTGCCAGCAGCTCTAGGGACAGGGTGTATGGCTACACCTTC
CASSSRDRVYGYTF
>TRBV7-9|TRBD2|TRBJ2-3
TGTGCCAGCAGCGAGCGGGGCCTCACAGATACGCAGTATTTT
CASSERGLTDTQYF
>TRBV28|.|TRBJ1-4
TGTGCCAGCAGCCCCTATAGGCAGGGTAGCAATGAAAAACTGTTTTTT
CASSPYRQGSNEKLFF
>TRBV27|TRBD2|TRBJ2-5
TGTGCCAGCAGTGAGACTAGCGGGAGCCAAGAGACCCAGTACTTC
CASSETSGSQETQYF
>TRBV5-1|TRBD2|TRBJ2-5
TGCGCCAGCAGCTTGGAAGGACTAGCGGGGAGTGGAGAGACCCAGTACTTC
CASSLEGLAGSGETQYF
>TRBV4-2|.|TRBJ2-7
TGTGCCAGCAGCCAGTGGGAGGCGAGGAGCTCCTACGAGCAGTACTTC
CASSQWEARSSYEQYF
>TRBV9|TRBD2|TRBJ2-3
TGTGCCAGCAGCGTGGCCATAGCGGGAGCCCCAGATACGCAGTATTTT
CASSVAIAGAPDTQYF
>TRBV5-1|.|TRBJ2-5
TGCGCCAGCAGCTTGGGGCTAGCGAAGGAGACCCAGTACTTC
CASSLGLAKETQYF
>TRBV19|TRBD1|TRBJ1-6
TGTGCCAGTAGTATCACGGGACAGGGGAATTCACCCCTCCACTTT
CASSITGQGNSPLHF
>TRBV6-1|TRBD1|TRBJ2-6
TGTGCCAGCAGTGATAGGACAGGGGGGGCCAACGTCCTGACTTTC
CASSDRTGGANVLTF
>TRBV12-5|.|TRBJ2-2
TGTGCTAGTGGCCCCCCCTGGGGGCGAGACACCGGGGAGCTGTTTTTT
CASGPPWGRDTGELFF